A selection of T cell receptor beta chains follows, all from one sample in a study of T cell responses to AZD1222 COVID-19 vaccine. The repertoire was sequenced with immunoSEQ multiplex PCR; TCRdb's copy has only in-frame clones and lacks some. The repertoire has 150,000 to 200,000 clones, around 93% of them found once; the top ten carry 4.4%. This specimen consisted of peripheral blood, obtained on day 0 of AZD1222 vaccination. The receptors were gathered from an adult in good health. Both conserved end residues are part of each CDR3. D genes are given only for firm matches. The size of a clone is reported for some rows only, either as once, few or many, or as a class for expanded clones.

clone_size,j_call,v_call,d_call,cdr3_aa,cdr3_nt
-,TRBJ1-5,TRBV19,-,CASSRGAEQPQHF,TGTGCCAGTTCAAGAGGAGCAGAACAGCCCCAGCATTTT
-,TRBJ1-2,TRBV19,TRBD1,CASSILQGAQSGDTYGYTF,TGTGCCAGTAGTATACTACAGGGGGCGCAATCAGGAGATACCTATGGCTACACCTTC
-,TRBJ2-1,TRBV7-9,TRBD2,CASRTRLFEQFF,TGTGCCAGTCGGACTAGGCTATTTGAGCAGTTCTTC
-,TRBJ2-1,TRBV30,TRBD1,CAWRTGTGPTEQFF,TGTGCCTGGAGAACCGGGACAGGGCCGACCGAGCAGTTCTTC
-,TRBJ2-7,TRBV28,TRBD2,CASRGLAGSYEQYF,TGTGCCAGCAGGGGACTAGCGGGATCCTACGAGCAGTACTTC
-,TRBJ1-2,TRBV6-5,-,CASSSPRGTNYGYTF,TGTGCCAGCAGTTCTCCCCGGGGGACTAACTATGGCTACACCTTC
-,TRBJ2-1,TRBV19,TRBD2,CASSMVTLAGSWNEQFF,TGTGCCAGTAGTATGGTCACCCTAGCGGGGTCTTGGAATGAGCAGTTCTTC
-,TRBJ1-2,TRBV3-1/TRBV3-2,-,CASSQDAQRVYGYTF,TGTGCCAGCAGCCAAGATGCACAGCGGGTCTATGGCTACACCTTC
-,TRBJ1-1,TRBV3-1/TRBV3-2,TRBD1,CASSRTGVTEAFF,TGTGCCAGCAGTCGGACAGGGGTAACTGAAGCTTTCTTT
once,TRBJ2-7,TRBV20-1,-,CSASTAVDYEQYF,TGCAGTGCTAGTACGGCTGTTGACTACGAGCAGTACTTC
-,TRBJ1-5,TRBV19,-,CASSPVPAGNQPQHF,TGTGCCAGTAGTCCAGTGCCGGCTGGAAATCAGCCCCAGCATTTT
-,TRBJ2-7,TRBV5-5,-,CASSLVDRTYEQYF,TGTGCCAGCAGCTTGGTCGACAGGACCTACGAGCAGTACTTC
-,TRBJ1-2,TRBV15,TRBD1,CATSGFGTGANYGYTF,TGTGCCACCAGCGGTTTCGGGACAGGGGCTAACTATGGCTACACCTTC
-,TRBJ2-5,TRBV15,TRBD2,CATSKTLAGEPETQYF,TGTGCCACCAGCAAAACACTAGCGGGAGAGCCAGAGACCCAGTACTTC
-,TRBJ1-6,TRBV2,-,CASSDRDPRDSPLHF,TGTGCCAGCAGTGACCGGGACCCGAGGGATTCACCCCTCCACTTT
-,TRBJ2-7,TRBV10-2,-,CASSFTVSEQYF,TGCGCCAGCAGTTTTACGGTTTCCGAGCAGTACTTC
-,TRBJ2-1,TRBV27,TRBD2,CASIPIAGESDEQFF,TGTGCCAGCATCCCTATAGCGGGAGAAAGCGATGAGCAGTTCTTC
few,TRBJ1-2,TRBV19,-,CASSAQQGPNYGYTF,TGTGCCAGTAGTGCCCAACAGGGCCCTAACTATGGCTACACCTTC
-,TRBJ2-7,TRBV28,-,CASSLENVYSYEQYF,TGTGCCAGCAGCCTCGAGAATGTTTACTCCTACGAGCAGTACTTC
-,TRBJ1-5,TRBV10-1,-,CASSESSAQVGNQPQHF,TGCGCCAGCAGTGAGTCTTCCGCCCAGGTGGGGAATCAGCCCCAGCATTTT
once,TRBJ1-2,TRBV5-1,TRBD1,CASSSGTGRYGYTF,TGCGCCAGCAGCTCCGGGACAGGGCGCTATGGCTACACCTTC
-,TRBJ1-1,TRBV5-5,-,CASSLVSNTEAFF,TGTGCCAGCAGCTTGGTCTCGAACACTGAAGCTTTCTTT
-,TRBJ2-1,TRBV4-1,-,CASSPPNPSVSTNNEQFF,TGCGCCAGCAGCCCCCCAAATCCCTCGGTTAGTACTAACAATGAGCAGTTCTTC